Below, one T cell receptor beta chain is given with its context. Its antigen is as yet unknown. This entry is derived from a study of T cells after yellow fever vaccination. Findings and limits, study-wide: The appearance of a small share of clonotypes in both CD4 and CD8 compartments was observed. Abundant clonotypes (contaminants from the bulk population) could be present in FACS-sorted repertoires. Though it reached lower strength, the secondary response hit its peak faster, day 5 versus 15.

TCRdb re-analysed the 5' RACE reads in MiXCR, keeping a single row per CDR3 protein. Of approximately 550,000 distinct CDR3 sequences listed, 13% are singletons. This CDR3 spans 15 amino acids. V lost 4 bases and J lost 0; bases outside the gene matches: 3. CDR1 ENHRY and CDR2 SYGVKD come from the germline V gene. This sequence joins TRBV10-3 and TRBJ2-1, with TRBD2 matching over 7 bases. This clonotype originated in a man younger than 45 who received the YFV17D yellow fever vaccine. The starting material was PBMCs, obtained on the day of the yellow fever booster vaccination. CDR3 in amino acids: CAISASGGSYNEQFF. Here the CDR3 DNA reads TGTGCCATCAGTGCTAGCGGTGGCTCCTACAATGAGCAGTTCTTC.